A selection of T cell receptor beta chains follows, all from one sample in a study of shared clonotypes between healthy human individuals. Profiled with immunoSEQ multiplex PCR; TCRdb holds only in-frame clones, not every one. The sample includes about 1.9 million clones, around 95% seen only once; the top ten take more than 1.5%. The sample taken for sequencing was naive CD8+ T cells from PBMCs. These receptors were taken from a man between 18 and 35 years old in good health. Some clones in this sample may be carry-over from other donors' samples. Each CDR3 is given with its conserved first and last residue. D genes are given only for firm matches.

CDR3 protein: CASSPTQGAKGRWGQETQYF
CDR3 DNA: TGTGCCAGCTCACCAACACAGGGGGCGAAGGGGCGTTGGGGCCAAGAGACCCAGTACTTC
J gene: TRBJ2-5
CDR3 length: 20
V gene: TRBV18
D gene: TRBD1

CDR3 protein: CASRKREAPSYEQYF
CDR3 DNA: TGTGCCAGCAGAAAGCGGGAGGCCCCCTCCTACGAGCAGTACTTC
J gene: TRBJ2-7
CDR3 length: 15
V gene: TRBV28
D gene: TRBD2

CDR3 protein: CASSLEAFDGSNQPQHF
CDR3 DNA: TGTGCCAGCAGCTTAGAGGCCTTTGACGGTAGCAATCAGCCCCAGCATTTT
J gene: TRBJ1-5
CDR3 length: 17
V gene: TRBV7-2
D gene: -

CDR3 protein: CSVGPEQYGYTF
CDR3 DNA: TGCAGCGTTGGGCCAGAGCAATATGGCTACACCTTC
J gene: TRBJ1-2
CDR3 length: 12
V gene: TRBV29-1
D gene: -

CDR3 protein: CASSVTGAGKLFF
CDR3 DNA: TGTGCCAGCAGCGTAACGGGGGCGGGGAAACTGTTTTTT
J gene: TRBJ1-4
CDR3 length: 13
V gene: TRBV9
D gene: -

CDR3 protein: CASSQEGGYEQYF
CDR3 DNA: TGCGCCAGCAGCCAAGAGGGCGGCTACGAGCAGTACTTC
J gene: TRBJ2-7
CDR3 length: 13
V gene: TRBV4-3
D gene: -

CDR3 protein: CASSEATRLGYGYTF
CDR3 DNA: TGTGCCAGCAGTGAAGCCACGCGGCTAGGGTATGGCTACACCTTC
J gene: TRBJ1-2
CDR3 length: 15
V gene: TRBV2
D gene: -

CDR3 protein: CASSLSIGAGGDEQYF
CDR3 DNA: TGTGCCAGCAGTTTATCCATTGGAGCGGGAGGGGACGAGCAGTACTTC
J gene: TRBJ2-7
CDR3 length: 16
V gene: TRBV27
D gene: TRBD2

CDR3 protein: CASSFFGRGPASGYTF
CDR3 DNA: TGTGCCAGCAGTTTTTTCGGGCGGGGGCCTGCTAGTGGCTACACCTTC
J gene: TRBJ1-2
CDR3 length: 16
V gene: TRBV28
D gene: -

CDR3 protein: CASSSGRTVYGYTF
CDR3 DNA: TGTGCCAGCAGCTCTGGCCGGACAGTCTATGGCTACACCTTC
J gene: TRBJ1-2
CDR3 length: 14
V gene: TRBV5-5
D gene: -

CDR3 protein: CASSHVMSNEKLFF
CDR3 DNA: TGTGCCAGCAGCCACGTGATGAGTAATGAAAAACTGTTTTTT
J gene: TRBJ1-4
CDR3 length: 14
V gene: TRBV7-2
D gene: -